Reported below is one T cell receptor (beta chain). Germline lookup yields CDR1 SEHNR and CDR2 FQNEAQ (reference sequence). After removal of 5 bases from V and 1 base from J, the junction contained 8 bases not matched to a gene. This CDR3 region has 16 residues. The data derive from a study of blood T cell repertoires in COVID-19. Looking at the study overall: COVID-19 samples, acute and convalescent, were from the United States, Italy and Spain. PBMCs, B-cell-depleted T cells, or T cells provided the cDNA or gDNA that made up the material.

In the authors' workflow: Nucleated cell counts were estimated from reference gene primer amplification. Repertoires were generated with immunoSEQ multiplex PCR, while TCRdb's copy carries only in-frame clones and drops some. V, J and clone size derive from that table, while D and trimming were established from the DNA sequence. The sample shows about 240,000 clones, 88% of them seen only once. This clonotype originated in a woman in her 40s who had recovered from COVID-19. The chain recombines TRBV7-9 with TRBJ2-7; 10 bases fit TRBD1. Sample: peripheral blood. This CDR3 reads CASSQTPGQGSYEQYF. For the CDR3, the DNA is TGTGCCAGCAGCCAAACCCCGGGACAGGGGTCCTACGAGCAGTACTTC.